This T cell receptor (beta chain) was recovered during a study of shared clonotypes between healthy human individuals (dated by TCRdb to about 2020). In terms of the full investigation: The cohort included three men and two women between 18 and 49 years of age. For each donor, three plates each were used for CD4 naive and CD4 memory, two plates were used for CD8 naive, and one plate was used for CD8 memory. To estimate repertoire size and how much clonotype sharing occurs between individuals, the study deeply sequenced the blood TCR repertoires of about 5 healthy adults. Different laboratories and diverse techniques were used to prepare libraries and sequence TCR repertoires, to increase sequencing depth and limit assay-specific biases. Leukapheresis yielded between about 0.94 and 8.9 billion PBMCs per donor. Findings and caveats that apply to the study as a whole: Rarefaction of sorted-subset datasets indicated incomplete sequencing despite the large sequencing depth. Pairwise subsampling led to the expectation that sequencing depth would affect the degree of clonotype sharing among donors. Naive subsets generally had larger estimated clonotype richness than memory subsets did. Approximately 5% of naive CD4, roughly 3.6% of naive CD8, approximately 2.2% of memory CD4, and 0.35% to 0.4% of memory CD8 clonotypes were shared across several donors. Only blood was sampled, and tissue TCR repertoires likely differ from those in blood. The small number of donors limited the genetic and exposure-history diversity represented. Clonotypes shared by all four sorted-subset donors showed higher generation probabilities than non-shared clonotypes.

Using the deep immunoSEQ assay, multiplex PCR amplified TCR CDR3 regions from genomic DNA. Extracted genomic DNA from each cell subset was spread evenly across all wells of several immunoSEQ 96-well plates, with each plate serving as a replicate. For sorted subsets, about 200 ng genomic DNA, equal to tens of thousands of T cell genomes, was loaded into each replicate PCR. Purified libraries were quantified with a Qubit 3.0 fluorometer, sized on a Bioanalyzer 2100, and re-quantified with the KAPA Library Quantification kit. Each immunoSEQ 96-well plate was sequenced on its own single-read 150-cycle Illumina NextSeq 550 flow cell. The authors processed their data as follows. Because the immunoSEQ output held only junctional sequences and lacked quality scores, the filtering could not match the filtering applied to full-length reads. To assign V/J genes and CDR3, sequences were annotated against IMGT germline references using PyIR, a Python wrapper for IgBLAST v1.9. Reads with weak V/J assignments (E-value above 1e-6), missing CDR3, stop codons, out-of-frame junctions, or ambiguous translated residues were removed. V3J clonotypes were defined as sequences sharing the same inferred V gene, J gene, and CDR3 amino acid sequence. Percentage overlap between repertoires was calculated by dividing the number of shared unique clonotypes by the size of the smaller repertoire. Richness of each repertoire was evaluated using RTK rarefaction, the Chao1 estimator, and Recon v2.1 estimates of unobserved clonotypes. Generation probabilities for all TCRbeta clonotypes obtained by the gDNA method from a few donors were computed using OLGA. TCRdb took this table from immuneACCESS and kept in-frame rearrangements with V and J called. Such tables lack part of the clones; where checked against another copy, unresolved V genes explain under half of the gap, and the rest is unexplained. V and J calls and clone size are copied from that table; D and trimming were computed from the DNA. In this sample the table shows fewer than 1.4 million clones, 75% to 85% of which occur a single time. More than 0.55% of the sample is taken by the ten largest.

Germline trimming amounts to 4 bases on V and 5 bases on J, with 6 as the count of junction bases outside the gene matches. The CDR3 contains 14 residues, cysteine and phenylalanine counted. The only DNA kept is the CDR3, 42 bases in frame from the first base. Based on the germline V gene (reference sequence), the CDR1 and CDR2 sequences are MNHEY and SMNVEV. The donors were healthy, HIV-negative adults with no recently reported acute infections or vaccinations. Every donor was a Caucasian adult living in Nashville, Tennessee, USA. CD4+ T cells were enriched through magnetic negative selection, after which naive cells were positively selected on CD45RA and the remaining negative fraction served as the memory subset. After blood collection by leukapheresis, PBMCs were isolated using Ficoll-Histopaque density gradient centrifugation and then cryopreserved in the vapor phase of liquid nitrogen. Analytical flow cytometry was used to check the purity and quantity of each magnetically sorted T cell population. Each sorted fraction had its genomic DNA isolated and then quantified by UV absorbance on a Nanodrop 2000c.

Of note for this clone: Its antigen is not yet known. No qualities accompany the bases; no much larger clone lies one base away.

What was sequenced was memory CD4+ T cells from PBMCs. The sample's cell subset or site label, decoded: CD45RA-negative fraction. This chain is built from TRBV27 and TRBJ2-7; 9 middle bases align to TRBD1. This sequence was found in a man between 18 and 29 years old in good health. Some clones in this sample may be carry-over from other donors' samples. CDR3 loop: CASSSHRGRDEQYF. The DNA reads as follows: TGTGCCAGCAGTTCTCACAGGGGGCGGGACGAGCAGTACTTC.